These T cell receptor beta chains were read from a single sample in a study of shared clonotypes between healthy human individuals. Method: immunoSEQ multiplex PCR; TCRdb's copy keeps in-frame clones and lacks some. The repertoire holds around 600,000 clones, with roughly 95% as singletons. The sequenced material came from naive CD8+ T cells sorted from blood. The source of these receptors is a woman in her twenties or thirties in good health. Both conserved end residues are part of each CDR3. D genes are given only for firm matches. Clone size is given for some rows only: seen once, a few or many times, or a class if the clone is expanded.

d_call,j_call,v_call,clone_size,cdr3_nt,cdr3_aa
NA,TRBJ2-5,TRBV25-1,once,TGTGCCAGCAGTGAGCGACAGGGAGGCGGTGAGACCCAGTACTTC,CASSERQGGGETQYF
NA,TRBJ1-2,TRBV28,NA,TGTGCCAGCAGTTTACCGGGATATGCCGGCTACACCTTC,CASSLPGYAGYTF
NA,TRBJ2-7,TRBV9,NA,TGTGCCAGCAGCGCGAATTTAGGGGACGGATACGAGCAGTACTTC,CASSANLGDGYEQYF
NA,TRBJ1-2,TRBV29-1,NA,TGCAGCGTTGAAGAGCTCCTGGCGGATGGCTACACCTTC,CSVEELLADGYTF
NA,TRBJ2-7,TRBV11-2,NA,TGTGCCAGCAGCCGAAACTCCTACGAGCAGTACTTC,CASSRNSYEQYF
TRBD2,TRBJ2-7,TRBV5-4,NA,TGTGCCAGCAGGCCCGGGACTAGCGGGAGTTACGAGCAGTACTTC,CASRPGTSGSYEQYF
NA,TRBJ1-3,TRBV28,NA,TGTGCCAGCAGTTTAGGAGGGGATGGAAACACCATATATTTT,CASSLGGDGNTIYF
NA,TRBJ2-4,TRBV5-1,NA,TGCGCCAGCAGCTTGGTGGGGGCCAAAAACATTCAGTACTTC,CASSLVGAKNIQYF
TRBD1,TRBJ1-4,TRBV6-5,NA,TGTGCCAGCAGTTACTCAGGGGGCGAGGAAAAACTGTTTTTT,CASSYSGGEEKLFF
TRBD1,TRBJ1-2,TRBV4-1,NA,TGCGCCAGCAGCCCCTTTCGGTCGGGACAGGAAGGCTACACCTTC,CASSPFRSGQEGYTF
NA,TRBJ2-7,TRBV11-2,NA,TGTGCCAGCAGCTTTAGTAAGGAAAAGCACTCCTACGAGCAGTACTTC,CASSFSKEKHSYEQYF
NA,TRBJ2-1,TRBV28,NA,TGTGCCAGCAGACCACCAGATGACAGATACAATGAGCAGTTCTTC,CASRPPDDRYNEQFF
NA,TRBJ1-2,TRBV10-3,NA,TGTGCCAACCAGGCAGAGCTTAACTATGGCTACACCTTC,CANQAELNYGYTF
NA,TRBJ1-5,TRBV19,NA,TGTGCCAGTACCCTGACAGTTAGCAATCAGCCCCAGCATTTT,CASTLTVSNQPQHF
NA,TRBJ2-7,TRBV14,NA,TGTGCCAGCAGCCAAGAGCGCGCGAGCTCCTACGAGCAGTACTTC,CASSQERASSYEQYF
NA,TRBJ2-1,TRBV19,NA,TGTGCCAGTAGTACACCTCTGTGGGGGAGAGGGGGCAATGAGCAGTTCTTC,CASSTPLWGRGGNEQFF